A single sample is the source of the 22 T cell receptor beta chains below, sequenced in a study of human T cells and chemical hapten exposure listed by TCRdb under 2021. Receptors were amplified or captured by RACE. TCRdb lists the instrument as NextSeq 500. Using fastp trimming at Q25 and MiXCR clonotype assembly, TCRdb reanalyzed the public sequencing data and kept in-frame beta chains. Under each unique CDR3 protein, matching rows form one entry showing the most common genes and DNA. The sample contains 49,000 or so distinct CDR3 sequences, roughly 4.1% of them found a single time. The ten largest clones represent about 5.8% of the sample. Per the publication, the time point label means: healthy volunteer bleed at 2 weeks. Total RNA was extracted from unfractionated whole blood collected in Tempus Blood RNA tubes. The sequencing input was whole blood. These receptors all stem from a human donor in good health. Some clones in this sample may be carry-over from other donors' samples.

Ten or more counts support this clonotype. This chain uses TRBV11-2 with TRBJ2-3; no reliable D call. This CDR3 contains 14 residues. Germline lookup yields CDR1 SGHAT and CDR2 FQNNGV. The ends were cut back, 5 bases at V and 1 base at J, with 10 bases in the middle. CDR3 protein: CASSLTLGTDTQYF. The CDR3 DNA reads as TGTGCCAGCAGCCTGACTCTGGGCACAGATACGCAGTATTTT.

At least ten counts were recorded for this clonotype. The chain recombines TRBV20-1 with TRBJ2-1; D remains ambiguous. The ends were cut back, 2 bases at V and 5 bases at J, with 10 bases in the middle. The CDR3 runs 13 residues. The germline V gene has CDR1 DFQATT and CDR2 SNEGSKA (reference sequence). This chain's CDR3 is CSARRAPDNEQFF. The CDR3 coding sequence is TGCAGTGCTAGACGGGCCCCAGACAATGAGCAGTTCTTC.

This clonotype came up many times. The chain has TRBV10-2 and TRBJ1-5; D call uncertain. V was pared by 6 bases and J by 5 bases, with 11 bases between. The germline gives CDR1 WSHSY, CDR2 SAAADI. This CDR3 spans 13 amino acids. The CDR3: CASRGNGDQPQHF. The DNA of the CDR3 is TGCGCCAGCAGGGGAAACGGGGATCAGCCCCAGCATTTT.

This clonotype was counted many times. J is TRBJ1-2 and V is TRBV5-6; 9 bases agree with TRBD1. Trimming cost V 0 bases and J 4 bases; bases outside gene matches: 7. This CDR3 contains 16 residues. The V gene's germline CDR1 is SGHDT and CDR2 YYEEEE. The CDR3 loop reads CASSLAKQGASYGYTF. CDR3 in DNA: TGTGCCAGCAGCTTGGCCAAACAGGGGGCATCCTATGGCTACACCTTC.

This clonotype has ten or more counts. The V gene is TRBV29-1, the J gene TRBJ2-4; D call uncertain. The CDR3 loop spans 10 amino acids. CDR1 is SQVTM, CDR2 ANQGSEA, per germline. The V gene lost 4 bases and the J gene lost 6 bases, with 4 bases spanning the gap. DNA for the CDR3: TGCAGCGTTGGAGGAAACATTCAGTACTTC. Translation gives CSVGGNIQYF.

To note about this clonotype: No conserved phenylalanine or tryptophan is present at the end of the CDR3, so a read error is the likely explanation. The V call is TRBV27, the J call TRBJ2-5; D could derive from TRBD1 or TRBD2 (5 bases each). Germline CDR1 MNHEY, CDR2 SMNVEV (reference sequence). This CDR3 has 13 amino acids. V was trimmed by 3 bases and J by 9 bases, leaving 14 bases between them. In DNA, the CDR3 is TGTGCCAGCAGTTTTTGGGTTGAGGGACCCCAGTACTCC. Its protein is CASSFWVEGPQYS.

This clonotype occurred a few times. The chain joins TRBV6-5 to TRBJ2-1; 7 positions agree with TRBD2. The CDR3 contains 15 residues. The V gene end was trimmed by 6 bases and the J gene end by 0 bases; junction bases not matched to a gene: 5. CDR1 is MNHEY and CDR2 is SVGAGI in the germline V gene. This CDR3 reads CASSPPSGSYNEQFF. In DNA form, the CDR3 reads TGTGCCAGCAGCCCTCCTAGCGGCTCCTACAATGAGCAGTTCTTC.

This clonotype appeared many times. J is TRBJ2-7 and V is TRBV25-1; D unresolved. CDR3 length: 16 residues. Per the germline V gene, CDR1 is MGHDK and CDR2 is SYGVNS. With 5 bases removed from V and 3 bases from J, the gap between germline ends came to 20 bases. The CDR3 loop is CASSPTGRNSLYEQYF. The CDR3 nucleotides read TGTGCCAGCAGTCCGACCGGGCGGAACTCCCTCTACGAGCAGTACTTC.

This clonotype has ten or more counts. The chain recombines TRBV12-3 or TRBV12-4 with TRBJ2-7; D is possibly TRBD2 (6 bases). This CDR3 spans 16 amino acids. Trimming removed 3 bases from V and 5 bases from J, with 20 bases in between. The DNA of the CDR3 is TGTGCCAGCAGTTTTTATAGCGGACTCCGAGAGGACGAGCAGTACTTC. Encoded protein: CASSFYSGLREDEQYF.

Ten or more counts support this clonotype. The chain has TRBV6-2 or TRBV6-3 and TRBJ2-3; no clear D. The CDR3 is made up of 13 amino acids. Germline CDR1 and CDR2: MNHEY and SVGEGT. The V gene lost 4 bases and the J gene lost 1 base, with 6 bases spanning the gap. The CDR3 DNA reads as TGTGCCAGCAGTTCGTTAGGCACAGATACGCAGTATTTT. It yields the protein CASSSLGTDTQYF.

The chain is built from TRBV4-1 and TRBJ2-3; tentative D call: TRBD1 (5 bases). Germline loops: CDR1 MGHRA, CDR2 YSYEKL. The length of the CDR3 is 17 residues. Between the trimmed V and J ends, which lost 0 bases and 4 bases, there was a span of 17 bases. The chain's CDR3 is CASSQEGSSLGADTQYF. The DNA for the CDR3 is TGCGCCAGCAGCCAAGAAGGTAGCAGCCTAGGGGCAGATACGCAGTATTTT.

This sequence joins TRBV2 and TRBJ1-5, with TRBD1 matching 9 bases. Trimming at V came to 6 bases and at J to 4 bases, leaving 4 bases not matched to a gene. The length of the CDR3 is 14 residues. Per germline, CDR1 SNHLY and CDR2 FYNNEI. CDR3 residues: CASSVDRGNQPQHF. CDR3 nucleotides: TGTGCCAGCAGCGTCGACAGGGGGAATCAGCCCCAGCATTTT.

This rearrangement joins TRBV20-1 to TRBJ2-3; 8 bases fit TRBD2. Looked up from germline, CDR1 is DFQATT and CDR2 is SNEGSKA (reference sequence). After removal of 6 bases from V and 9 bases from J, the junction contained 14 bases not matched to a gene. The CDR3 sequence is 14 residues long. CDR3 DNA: TGCAGTGCGCCACCCCGGGAGGGCCTAGGGACGCAGTATTTT. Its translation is CSAPPREGLGTQYF.

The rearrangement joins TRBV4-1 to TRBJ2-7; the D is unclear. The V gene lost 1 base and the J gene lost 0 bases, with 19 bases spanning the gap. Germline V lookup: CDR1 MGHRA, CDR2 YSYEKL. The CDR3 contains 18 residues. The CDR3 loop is CASSQVGPPLRSSYEQYF. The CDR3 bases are TGCGCCAGCAGCCAAGTCGGGCCACCCTTGCGGAGCTCCTACGAGCAGTACTTC.

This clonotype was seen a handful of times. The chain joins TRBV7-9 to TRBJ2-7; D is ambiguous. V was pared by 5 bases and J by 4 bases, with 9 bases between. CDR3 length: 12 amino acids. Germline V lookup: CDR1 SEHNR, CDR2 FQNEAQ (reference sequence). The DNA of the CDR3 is TGTGCCAGCAGCGGAAACAGATACGAGCAGTACTTC. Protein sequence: CASSGNRYEQYF. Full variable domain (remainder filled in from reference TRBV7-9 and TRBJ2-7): DTGVSQNPRHKITKRGQNVTFRCDPISEHNRLYWYRQTLGQGPEFLTYFQNEAQLEKSRLLSDRFSAERPKGSFSTLEIQRTEQGDSAMYLCASSGNRYEQYFGPGTRLTVT.

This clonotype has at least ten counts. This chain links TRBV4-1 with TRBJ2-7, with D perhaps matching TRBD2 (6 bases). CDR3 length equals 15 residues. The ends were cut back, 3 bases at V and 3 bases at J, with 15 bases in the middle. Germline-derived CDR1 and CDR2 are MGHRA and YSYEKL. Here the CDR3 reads CASSHPAGTVYEQYF. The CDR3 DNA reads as TGCGCCAGCAGCCATCCCGCCGGGACTGTCTACGAGCAGTACTTC.

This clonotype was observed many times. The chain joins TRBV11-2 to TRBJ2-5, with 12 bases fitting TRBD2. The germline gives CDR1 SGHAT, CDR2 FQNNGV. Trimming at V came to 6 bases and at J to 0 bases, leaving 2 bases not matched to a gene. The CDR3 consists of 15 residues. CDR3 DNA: TGTGCCAGCAGACGACTAGCGGGAGACCAAGAGACCCAGTACTTC. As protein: CASRRLAGDQETQYF.

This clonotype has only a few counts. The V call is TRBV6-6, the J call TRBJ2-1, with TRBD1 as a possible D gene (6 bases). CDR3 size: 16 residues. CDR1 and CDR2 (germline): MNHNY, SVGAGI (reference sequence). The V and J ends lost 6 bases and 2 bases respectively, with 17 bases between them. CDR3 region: CASSRAQGSPYNEQFF. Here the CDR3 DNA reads TGTGCCAGCAGCCGCGCTCAGGGGTCCCCCTACAATGAGCAGTTCTTC.

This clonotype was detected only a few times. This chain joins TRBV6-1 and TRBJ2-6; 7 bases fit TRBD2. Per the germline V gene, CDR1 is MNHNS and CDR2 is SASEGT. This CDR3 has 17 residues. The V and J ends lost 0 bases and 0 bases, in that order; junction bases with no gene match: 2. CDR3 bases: TGTGCCAGCAGTGAAGCGAGCGGGGCCTCTGGGGCCAACGTCCTGACTTTC. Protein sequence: CASSEASGASGANVLTF.

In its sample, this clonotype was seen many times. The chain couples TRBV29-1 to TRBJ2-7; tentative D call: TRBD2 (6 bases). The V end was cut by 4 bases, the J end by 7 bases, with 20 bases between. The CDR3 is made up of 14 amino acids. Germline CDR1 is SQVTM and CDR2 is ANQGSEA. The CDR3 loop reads CSVGDSGYLPEQYF. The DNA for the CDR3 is TGCAGCGTTGGAGACAGCGGGTACCTACCTGAGCAGTACTTC.

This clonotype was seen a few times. The CDR3 DNA reads TGTGCCAGCAGCCCCGAGGGACAGGGCTGGCAGACCCAGTACTTC. It specifies CASSPEGQGWQTQYF. This chain joins TRBV6-5 and TRBJ2-5; 9 bases are a match to TRBD1. CDR3 length: 15 amino acids. Germline V gene sequence: CDR1 MNHEY, CDR2 SVGAGI. V gave up 6 bases and J gave up 6 bases; unmatched junction bases: 11.

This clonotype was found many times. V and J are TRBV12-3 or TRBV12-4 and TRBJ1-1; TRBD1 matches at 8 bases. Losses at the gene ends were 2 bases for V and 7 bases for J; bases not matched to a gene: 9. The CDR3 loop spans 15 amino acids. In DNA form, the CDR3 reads TGTGCCAGCAGTTTAATCGCAGGGGGCGCCGGTGAAGCTTTCTTT. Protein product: CASSLIAGGAGEAFF.